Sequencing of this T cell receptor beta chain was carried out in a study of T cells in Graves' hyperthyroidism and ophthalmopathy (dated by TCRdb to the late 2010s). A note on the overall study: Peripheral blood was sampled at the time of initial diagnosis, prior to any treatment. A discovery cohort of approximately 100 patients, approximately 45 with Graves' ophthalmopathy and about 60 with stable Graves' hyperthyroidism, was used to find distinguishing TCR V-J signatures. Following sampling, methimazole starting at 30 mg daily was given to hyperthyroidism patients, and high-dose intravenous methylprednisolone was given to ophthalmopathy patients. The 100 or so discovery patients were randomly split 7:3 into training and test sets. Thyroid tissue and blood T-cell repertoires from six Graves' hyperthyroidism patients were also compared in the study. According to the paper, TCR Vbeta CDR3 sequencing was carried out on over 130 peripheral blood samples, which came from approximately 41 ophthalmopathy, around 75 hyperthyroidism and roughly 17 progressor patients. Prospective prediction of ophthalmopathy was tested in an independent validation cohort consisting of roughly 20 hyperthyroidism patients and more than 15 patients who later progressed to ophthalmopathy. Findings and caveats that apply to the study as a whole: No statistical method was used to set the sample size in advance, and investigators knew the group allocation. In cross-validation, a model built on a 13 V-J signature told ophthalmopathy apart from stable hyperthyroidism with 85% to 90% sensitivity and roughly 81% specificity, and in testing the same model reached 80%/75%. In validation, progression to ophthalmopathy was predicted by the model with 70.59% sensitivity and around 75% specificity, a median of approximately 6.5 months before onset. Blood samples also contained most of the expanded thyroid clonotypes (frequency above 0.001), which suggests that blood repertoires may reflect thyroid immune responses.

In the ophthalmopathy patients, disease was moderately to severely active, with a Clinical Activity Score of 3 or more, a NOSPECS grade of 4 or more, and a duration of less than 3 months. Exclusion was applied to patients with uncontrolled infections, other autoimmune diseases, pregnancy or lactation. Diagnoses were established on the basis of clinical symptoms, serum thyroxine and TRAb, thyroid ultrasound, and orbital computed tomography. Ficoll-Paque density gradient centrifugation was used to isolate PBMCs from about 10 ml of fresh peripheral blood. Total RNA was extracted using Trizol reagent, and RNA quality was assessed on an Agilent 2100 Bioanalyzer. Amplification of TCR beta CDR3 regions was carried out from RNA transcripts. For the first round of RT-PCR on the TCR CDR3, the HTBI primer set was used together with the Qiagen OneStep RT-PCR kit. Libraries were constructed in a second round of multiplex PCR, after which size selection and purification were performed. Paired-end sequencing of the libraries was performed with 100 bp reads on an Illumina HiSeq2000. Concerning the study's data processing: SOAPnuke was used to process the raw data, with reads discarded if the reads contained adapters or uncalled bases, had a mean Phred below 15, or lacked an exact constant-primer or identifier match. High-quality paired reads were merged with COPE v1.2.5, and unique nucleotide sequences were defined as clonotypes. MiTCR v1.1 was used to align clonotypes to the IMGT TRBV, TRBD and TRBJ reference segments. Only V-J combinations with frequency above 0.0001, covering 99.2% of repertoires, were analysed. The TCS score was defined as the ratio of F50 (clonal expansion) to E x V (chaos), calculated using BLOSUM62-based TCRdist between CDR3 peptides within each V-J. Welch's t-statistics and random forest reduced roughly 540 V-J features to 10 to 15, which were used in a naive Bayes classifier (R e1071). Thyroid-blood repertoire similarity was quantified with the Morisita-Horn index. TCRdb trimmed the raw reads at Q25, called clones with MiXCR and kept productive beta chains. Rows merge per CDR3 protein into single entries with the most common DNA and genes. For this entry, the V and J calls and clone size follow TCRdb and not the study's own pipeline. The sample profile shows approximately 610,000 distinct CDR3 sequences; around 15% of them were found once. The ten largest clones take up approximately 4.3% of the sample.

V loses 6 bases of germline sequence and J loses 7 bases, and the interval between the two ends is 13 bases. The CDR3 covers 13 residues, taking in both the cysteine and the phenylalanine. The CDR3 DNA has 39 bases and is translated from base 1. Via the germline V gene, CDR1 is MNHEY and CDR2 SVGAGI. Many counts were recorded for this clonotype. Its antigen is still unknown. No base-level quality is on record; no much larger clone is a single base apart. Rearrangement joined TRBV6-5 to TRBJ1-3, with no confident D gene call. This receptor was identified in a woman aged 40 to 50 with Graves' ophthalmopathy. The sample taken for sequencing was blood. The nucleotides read TGTGCCAGCAGAACCCCGAACGAGAACACCATATATTTT. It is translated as CASRTPNENTIYF.